This record covers a single TCR beta chain. Its target is unknown. These data belong to a study of long-term antiretroviral therapy in people with HIV. Points from the study as a whole: In samples taken after ART, diversity increased but remained below transplant donor control levels. Clones showing expansion before ART dominated the repertoire at all time points.

Trimming shortened V by 1 base and J by 11 bases, and 11 bases separated the two germline ends. Germline CDR1 is SGHTA and CDR2 is FQGNSA. This CDR3 region has 12 residues. They ran version v3.0 of the immunoSEQ assay at survey level. Per-sample TRB depth target: about 35,000-50,000 T-cell genomes. The repertoire was sequenced with immunoSEQ multiplex PCR; TCRdb's copy has only in-frame clones and lacks some. This table has 20,000 to 25,000 clones, around 76% appearing once. Source: unsorted PBMCs, taken less than 1.8 years before starting antiretroviral therapy. The source of this sequence is a woman in her 40s with HIV. This chain joins TRBV7-2 and TRBJ1-1; D unclear. The CDR3 here is CASSLGNEVAFF. CDR3 nucleotides: TGTGCCAGCAGCTTAGGGAACGAAGTTGCTTTCTTT.